This entry features one T cell receptor (beta chain) sequence. This CDR3 comprises 16 residues. In germline, CDR1 is MNHNS, CDR2 SASEGT. The trim removed 8 bases at V and 2 bases at J, leaving 12 bases unmatched. RNA transcripts served as the template for amplifying TCR beta CDR3 regions. HTBI primers were used for first-round RT-PCR of the TCR CDR3. In TCRdb, the multiplex PCR reads were re-called with MiXCR into one record per CDR3 protein. The sample holds some 560,000 distinct CDR3 sequences; about 15% are singletons and the top ten take 14%. This sample stems from a study of T cells in Graves' hyperthyroidism and ophthalmopathy.

This chain uses TRBV6-1 with TRBJ1-2; TRBD1 aligns across 9 bases. This TCR derives from a woman between 35 and 50 years old with Graves' hyperthyroidism. The sample comprised blood. The CDR3, as DNA: TGTGCCAGCTCGGGAGTTGCAGGACAGGGGAACTATGGCTACACCTTC. It translates to CASSGVAGQGNYGYTF.